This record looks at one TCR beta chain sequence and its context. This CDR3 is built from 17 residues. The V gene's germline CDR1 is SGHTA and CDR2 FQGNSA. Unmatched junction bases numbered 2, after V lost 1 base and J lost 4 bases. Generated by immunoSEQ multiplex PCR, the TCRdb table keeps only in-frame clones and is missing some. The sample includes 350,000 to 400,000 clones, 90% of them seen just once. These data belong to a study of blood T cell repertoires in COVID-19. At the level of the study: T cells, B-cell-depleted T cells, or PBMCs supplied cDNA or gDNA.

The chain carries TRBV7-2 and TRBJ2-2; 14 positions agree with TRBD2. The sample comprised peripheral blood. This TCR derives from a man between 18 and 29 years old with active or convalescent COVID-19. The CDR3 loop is CASSLVGTSGGTGELFF. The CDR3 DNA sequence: TGTGCCAGCAGCTTAGTTGGGACTAGCGGGGGCACCGGGGAGCTGTTTTTT. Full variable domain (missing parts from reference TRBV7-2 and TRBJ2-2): GAGVSQSPSNKVTEKGKDVELRCDPISGHTALYWYRQSLGQGLEFLIYFQGNSAPDKSGLPSDRFSAERTGGSVSTLTIQRTQQEDSAVYLCASSLVGTSGGTGELFFGEGSRLTVL.